This TCR beta chain was sequenced during a study of beta chain features in type 1 diabetes. Study-wide results and limits: In cDNA sequencing, cells with high TCR expression could be over-represented. The naive, central memory and Treg TCRB repertoires looked more alike in patients than they did in healthy donors. Individuals with type 1 diabetes displayed fewer insertions and more deletions at VDJ junctions. Significant though moderate, a shortening of TCRB CDR3s appeared in all four CD4+ subsets of Type 1 diabetes patients.

The germline V gene encodes CDR1 SGHTA and CDR2 FQGNSA. Trimming took 1 base from V and 9 from J, leaving 16 bases between them. The CDR3 is 15 amino acids. This clone was recorded at least ten times. Its antigen is unidentified. The investigators reverse transcribed all of the isolated RNA, so they sequenced expressed TCRB transcripts. Clones were sequenced by immunoSEQ multiplex PCR, and TCRdb holds only the in-frame ones, with some missing. This table holds roughly 180,000 clones, approximately 7.8% found once. Based on CD45RO/CCR7/CD25/CD127/CD95/CD27, CD4+ regulatory, stem cell-like memory, naive and central memory cells were sorted.

The J gene is TRBJ1-5, the V gene TRBV7-2; perhaps TRBD1 as D (6 bases). The sample consisted of central memory CD4+ T cells from blood. The receptor comes from a woman in her thirties or forties with type 1 diabetes. In DNA, the CDR3 is TGTGCCAGCAGCTTAGGAGGCAGGGGAAAGTGGCCCCAGCATTTT. It codes for CASSLGGRGKWPQHF.